This TCR beta chain was found in a study of cytomegalovirus exposure and HLA in healthy donors. The repertoire was sequenced with immunoSEQ multiplex PCR; TCRdb's copy has only in-frame clones and lacks some. The sample lists fewer than 120,000 clones, roughly 90% occurring once. The germline V gene has CDR1 MNHNS and CDR2 SASEGT. The CDR3 is made up of 15 amino acids. The germline V and J ends were trimmed by 1 base and 4 bases, with 12 bases remaining between them. Study-level results: Reportedly, diagnosis of cytomegalovirus status by the classifier showed high specificity and sensitivity.

With regard to this clone: Its cognate antigen is unknown.

This TCR was sampled from a young woman in good health and CMV-seropositive. The sample consisted of PBMCs. The chain has TRBV6-1 and TRBJ2-3; D gene uncertain. The CDR3 reads CASSEVWPPPDTQYF. The CDR3 DNA follows: TGTGCCAGCAGTGAAGTGTGGCCCCCACCAGATACGCAGTATTTT.